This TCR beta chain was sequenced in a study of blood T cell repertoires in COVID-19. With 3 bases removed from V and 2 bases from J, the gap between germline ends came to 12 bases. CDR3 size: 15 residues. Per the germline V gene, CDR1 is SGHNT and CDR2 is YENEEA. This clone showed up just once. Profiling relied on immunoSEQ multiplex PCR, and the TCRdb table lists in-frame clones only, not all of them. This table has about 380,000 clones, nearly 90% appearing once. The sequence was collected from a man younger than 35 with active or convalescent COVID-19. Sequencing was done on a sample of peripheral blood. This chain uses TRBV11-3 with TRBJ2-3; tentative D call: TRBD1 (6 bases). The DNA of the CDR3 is TGTGCCAGCAGCTTGAGGGCAGGGGCCACAGATACGCAGTATTTT. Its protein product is CASSLRAGATDTQYF.